This T cell receptor beta chain stems from a study of control samples from healthy donors and cancer patients. Clones were sequenced by immunoSEQ multiplex PCR, and TCRdb holds only the in-frame ones, with some missing. The table shows about 150,000 clones, with 90% to 95% occurring only once. V gave up 4 bases and J gave up 10 bases, with 5 bases separating them. The CDR3 runs 11 residues. Germline V CDR1 and CDR2: LGHNT, FRNRAP. This receptor was identified in a man aged 35 to 55 in good health. The chain recombines TRBV12-5 with TRBJ1-6; D call uncertain. The sample taken for sequencing was blood. The CDR3 loop reads CASGYGSPLHF. Written as DNA, the CDR3 is TGTGCTAGTGGTTACGGATCACCCCTCCACTTT.